What follows are 31 T cell receptor beta chains derived from one specimen sequenced in a study of blood T cell repertoires in COVID-19 (dated by TCRdb to 2018 to 2021). Libraries were built with the immunoSEQ multiplex PCR assay. TCRdb limited this immuneACCESS table to in-frame rearrangements with V and J called. A share of clones is missing; checked studies link under half to unresolved V genes, and the rest is unexplained. The sample table holds approximately 150,000 clones, of which around 90% were seen once. Over 2% of the sample lies in the top ten. Sequences were obtained from peripheral blood. These receptors were taken from a human donor with COVID-19, enrolled during active disease. The donor label of this sample is uncertain.

J is TRBJ1-5 and V is TRBV6-1; D gene unclear. CDR3 length: 13 amino acids. Per the germline V gene, CDR1 is MNHNS and CDR2 is SASEGT. V was cut by 3 bases and J by 6 bases, with 9 bases left in between. CDR3 region: CASSDTDIQPQHF. DNA of the CDR3: TGTGCCAGCAGTGATACAGACATTCAGCCCCAGCATTTT.

The chain couples TRBV6-6 to TRBJ1-3, with D perhaps TRBD1 (6 bases). The length of the CDR3 is 16 residues. CDR1 is MNHNY and CDR2 is SVGAGI in the germline V gene (reference sequence). V lost 2 bases and J 2 bases, leaving 13 bases between the germline ends. DNA for the CDR3: TGTGCCAGCAGTTACCGTGGGGGCTTGGCTGGAAACACCATATATTTT. Its protein is CASSYRGGLAGNTIYF.

This chain uses TRBV10-1 with TRBJ1-1, with a tentative D call TRBD1 (6 bases). The CDR3 contains 15 residues. Germline lookup yields CDR1 WNHNN and CDR2 SYGVQD (reference sequence). V was cut by 0 bases and J by 6 bases, with 14 bases left in between. The CDR3 bases are TGCGCCAGCAGTGAGTCGACAGGTAGGTCGGCTGAAGCTTTCTTT. Protein sequence: CASSESTGRSAEAFF.

V and J are TRBV11-2 and TRBJ2-3; maybe TRBD2 (6 bases). The length of the CDR3 is 14 residues. CDR1 and CDR2 from the germline V gene are SGHAT and FQNNGV. Trimming took 5 bases from V and 6 from J, leaving 15 bases between them. The CDR3 protein is CASSQWRGRDTQYF. The CDR3 bases are TGTGCCAGCAGCCAGTGGAGGGGCAGGGATACGCAGTATTTT.

This chain links TRBV19 with TRBJ1-1; TRBD1 is a possible D gene (5 bases). The V end was cut by 6 bases, the J end by 4 bases, with 12 bases between. CDR1 is LNHDA, CDR2 SQIVND, per germline (reference sequence). The CDR3 is 13 amino acids. Here the CDR3 reads CASRVAQGTEAFF. The DNA for the CDR3 is TGTGCCAGTAGAGTGGCCCAGGGCACTGAAGCTTTCTTT.

V gene TRBV5-5 combines with J gene TRBJ1-1, with D uncertain. Per the germline V gene, CDR1 is SGHKS and CDR2 is YYEKEE (reference sequence). Trimming took 3 bases from V and 2 from J, leaving 17 bases between them. The CDR3 is 16 amino acids. This CDR3 reads CASSSDPGWGNTEAFF. DNA for the CDR3: TGTGCCAGCAGCTCCGACCCGGGGTGGGGAAACACTGAAGCTTTCTTT.

The chain has TRBV10-3 and TRBJ1-4, with D uncertain. Deletions cut 5 bases from V and 2 bases from J, with 6 bases between. Germline lookup yields CDR1 ENHRY and CDR2 SYGVKD. CDR3 length: 13 residues. This CDR3 reads CAISLETNEKLFF. Here the CDR3 DNA reads TGTGCCATCAGTCTTGAGACTAATGAAAAACTGTTTTTT.

This chain's CDR3 is CASSPATGGNYGYTF. CDR3 DNA: TGTGCCAGCTCACCAGCGACAGGGGGCAACTATGGCTACACCTTC. The V call is TRBV18, the J call TRBJ1-2, with TRBD1 matching 10 bases. Germline assignment: CDR1 KGHSH and CDR2 LQKENI. The V gene end was trimmed by 2 bases and the J gene end by 2 bases; junction bases not matched to a gene: 2. This CDR3 contains 15 residues. Using reference TRBV18 and TRBJ1-2 for the parts outside the CDR3, the full variable domain is NAGVMQNPRHLVRRRGQEARLRCSPMKGHSHVYWYRQLPEEGLKFMVYLQKENIIDESGMPKERFSAEFPKEGPSILRIQQVVRGDSAAYFCASSPATGGNYGYTFGSGTRLTVV.

This clone occurred once. The chain recombines TRBV5-4 with TRBJ2-2, with 8 bases aligning to TRBD1. Germline assignment: CDR1 SGHNT and CDR2 YYREEE (reference sequence). Trimming cost V 3 bases and J 0 bases; bases outside gene matches: 4. The CDR3 consists of 16 residues. CDR3 DNA sequence: TGTGCCAGCAGCTCGGACAGGGCCTCGAACACCGGGGAGCTGTTTTTT. Translated: CASSSDRASNTGELFF. Using reference TRBV5-4 and TRBJ2-2 for the parts outside the CDR3, the full variable domain is ETGVTQSPTHLIKTRGQQVTLRCSSQSGHNTVSWYQQALGQGPQFIFQYYREEENGRGNFPPRFSGLQFPNYSSELNVNALELDDSALYLCASSSDRASNTGELFFGEGSRLTVL.

The chain is built from TRBV18 and TRBJ1-2, with TRBD1 as a possible D gene (5 bases). This CDR3 has 15 residues. Trimming removed 3 bases at V and 2 bases at J, with 13 bases between. CDR1 KGHSH and CDR2 LQKENI come from the germline V gene. CDR3 protein: CASSPPGTQNYGYTF. The CDR3, as DNA: TGTGCCAGCTCACCGCCCGGGACTCAAAACTATGGCTACACCTTC. Drawing the rest from reference TRBV18 and TRBJ1-2, the complete variable domain is NAGVMQNPRHLVRRRGQEARLRCSPMKGHSHVYWYRQLPEEGLKFMVYLQKENIIDESGMPKERFSAEFPKEGPSILRIQQVVRGDSAAYFCASSPPGTQNYGYTFGSGTRLTVV.

The rearrangement links TRBV3-1 (or the pseudogene TRBV3-2) to TRBJ2-1; no firm D call. Germline V gene sequence: CDR1 LGHDT, CDR2 YNNKEL (reference sequence). The CDR3 loop spans 14 amino acids. The V end lost 2 bases, the J end lost 3 bases, and 8 bases lay between the germline ends. The CDR3 sequence: CASSQSNVYNEQFF. The CDR3 region has the DNA TGTGCCAGCAGCCAATCCAATGTCTACAATGAGCAGTTCTTC.

This chain uses TRBV30 with TRBJ1-6; D not certain. Per the germline V gene, CDR1 is GTSNPN and CDR2 is SVGIG (reference sequence). CDR3 size: 13 residues. V lost 2 bases and J 7 bases, leaving 9 bases between the germline ends. The CDR3 protein is CAWSSEENSPLHF. CDR3 in DNA: TGTGCCTGGAGTTCCGAGGAGAATTCACCCCTCCACTTT.

The chain couples TRBV18 to TRBJ1-5, with TRBD1 matching 10 bases. Trimming took 3 bases from V and 4 from J; bases not matched to a gene: 3. This CDR3 contains 15 residues. Per the germline V gene, CDR1 is KGHSH and CDR2 is LQKENI. The CDR3 DNA reads as TGTGCCAGCTCACCTGGACAGGGGGGTAATCAGCCCCAGCATTTT. It encodes CASSPGQGGNQPQHF.

The CDR3 region has the DNA TGTGCCACTGGGACAGGGGGAGACACTGAAGCTTTCTTT. Protein sequence: CATGTGGDTEAFF. The chain uses TRBV24-1 and TRBJ1-1; 11 bases map to TRBD1. The CDR3 totals 13 residues. V shed 10 bases, J shed 3 bases, and the junction held 3 bases outside the gene matches. Germline lookup yields CDR1 KGHDR and CDR2 SFDVKD.

A few counts support this clone. The gene calls are TRBV27 and TRBJ1-1, with a possible D match to TRBD1 (6 bases). Trimming pared 3 bases from V and 1 base from J, leaving 12 bases between. This CDR3 is 15 amino acids long. Per germline, CDR1 MNHEY and CDR2 SMNVEV (reference sequence). CDR3 in amino acids: CASSLGGPENTEAFF. The CDR3 coding sequence is TGTGCCAGCAGTTTGGGGGGGCCAGAGAACACTGAAGCTTTCTTT.

The J gene is TRBJ1-1, the V gene TRBV19; 8 bases line up with TRBD1. This CDR3 contains 14 residues. Looked up from germline, CDR1 is LNHDA and CDR2 is SQIVND (reference sequence). Trimming cost V 3 bases and J 5 bases; bases outside gene matches: 5. DNA of the CDR3: TGTGCCAGTAGTATTGCAGGGGGCGGGACTGAAGCTTTCTTT. Protein sequence: CASSIAGGGTEAFF.

The V and J genes are TRBV7-2 and TRBJ2-5, with a weak D call TRBD2 (5 bases). Germline V CDR1 and CDR2: SGHTA, FQGNSA. V shed 1 base and J shed 4 bases, with 13 bases lying between them. The CDR3 sequence is 15 residues long. CDR3 region: CASSLVYGVGETQYF. The CDR3 nucleotides read TGTGCCAGCAGCTTAGTGTACGGGGTGGGAGAGACCCAGTACTTC.

The CDR3 spells CASSLGRVSYGYTF. The CDR3 DNA reads as TGTGCCAGCAGCCTCGGGAGGGTGAGCTATGGCTACACCTTC. The chain couples TRBV7-9 to TRBJ1-2; D is unresolved. This CDR3 comprises 14 residues. The V and J ends lost 5 bases and 4 bases respectively, with 14 bases between them. From germline, CDR1 is SEHNR and CDR2 FQNEAQ (reference sequence). Variable domain in full (rest from reference TRBV7-9 and TRBJ1-2): DTGVSQNPRHKITKRGQNVTFRCDPISEHNRLYWYRQTLGQGPEFLTYFQNEAQLEKSRLLSDRFSAERPKGSFSTLEIQRTEQGDSAMYLCASSLGRVSYGYTFGSGTRLTVV.

The gene calls are TRBV6-5 and TRBJ2-5, with D perhaps TRBD2 (6 bases). Trimming took 1 base from V and 5 from J, leaving 14 bases between them. Germline V gene sequence: CDR1 MNHEY, CDR2 SVGAGI. The CDR3 loop spans 15 amino acids. CDR3 bases: TGTGCCAGCAGTTACTACCAGGGCGGGGTGGAGACCCAGTACTTC. This encodes CASSYYQGGVETQYF.

V gene TRBV10-2 combines with J gene TRBJ2-6; D is ambiguous. V lost 7 bases and J 2 bases, leaving 6 bases between the germline ends. Germline CDR1 WSHSY, CDR2 SAAADI. This CDR3 spans 13 amino acids. CDR3 in DNA: TGCGCCAGCAAAAACACTGGGGCCAACGTCCTGACTTTC. Amino acids: CASKNTGANVLTF.

The chain links TRBV7-9 to TRBJ2-3; the match to TRBD1 covers 12 bases. The J segment lost 3 bases and the V segment lost 5 bases, leaving 6 bases of the junction unmatched. Germline values: CDR1 SEHNR, CDR2 FQNEAQ (reference sequence). This CDR3 is built from 16 residues. The CDR3 coding sequence is TGTGCCAGCAGCCAACGGGGACAGGGGGCGACAGATACGCAGTATTTT. Translated: CASSQRGQGATDTQYF.

J is TRBJ1-1 and V is TRBV7-3, with TRBD1 as a possible D gene (5 bases). The CDR3 spans 13 residues. Germline-derived CDR1 and CDR2 are SGHTA and FQGTGA. V was trimmed by 5 bases and J by 6 bases, leaving 13 bases between them. The CDR3 DNA reads TGTGCCAGCAGCCCCGCGGGGACGGCTGAAGCTTTCTTT. It specifies CASSPAGTAEAFF. Complete variable domain (other parts from reference TRBV7-3 and TRBJ1-1): GAGVSQTPSNKVTEKGKYVELRCDPISGHTALYWYRQSLGQGPEFLIYFQGTGAADDSGLPNDRFFAVRPEGSVSTLKIQRTERGDSAVYLCASSPAGTAEAFFGQGTRLTVV.

The table lists this clone with a few counts. The genes are TRBV6-5 and TRBJ1-4; 7 nucleotides line up with TRBD1. Germline CDR1 MNHEY, CDR2 SVGAGI. There are 14 residues in the CDR3. V shed 7 bases and J 8 bases; nucleotides not matched to a gene: 10. The CDR3 nucleotides read TGTGCCAGCAACCCCGGGACGACAGGGGAAAAACTGTTTTTT. Translated: CASNPGTTGEKLFF.

This clone was observed once. V usage is TRBV5-1 and J usage is TRBJ2-2; 7 bases align to TRBD1. The CDR3 is 19 amino acids. Germline trimming cut 0 bases from V and 1 base from J; bases unmatched to any gene: 12. Germline values: CDR1 SGHRS, CDR2 YFSETQ. The CDR3 DNA follows: TGCGCCAGCAGCTTGGCCGTAGCAACAGGGGATTTGAACACCGGGGAGCTGTTTTTT. Its protein product is CASSLAVATGDLNTGELFF.

The V gene is TRBV20-1, the J gene TRBJ1-2; possibly TRBD1 for D (5 bases). Germline-derived CDR1 and CDR2 are DFQATT and SNEGSKA (reference sequence). The V gene lost 5 bases and the J gene lost 8 bases, with 12 bases spanning the gap. There are 11 residues in the CDR3. This CDR3 reads CSADGGGGYTF. CDR3 coding DNA: TGCAGTGCTGACGGGGGAGGAGGCTACACCTTC.

The chain carries TRBV4-2 and TRBJ1-2; tentatively, D is TRBD1 (5 bases). Germline V gene data show CDR1 as LGHNA and CDR2 as YNFKEQ. Trimming shortened V by 2 bases and J by 3 bases, and 19 bases separated the two germline ends. The CDR3 is 17 residues long. CDR3 sequence: CASSQPDPQGSHYGYTF. The CDR3 DNA sequence: TGTGCCAGCAGCCAACCAGATCCCCAGGGCAGCCACTATGGCTACACCTTC.

CDR3 residues: CASSSSGVEQYF. Here the CDR3 DNA reads TGCGCCAGCAGCTCTTCAGGGGTCGAGCAGTACTTC. This chain uses TRBV10-1 with TRBJ2-7, with a tentative D call TRBD1 (6 bases). The CDR3 length is 12 residues. V was cut by 6 bases and J by 6 bases, with 12 bases left in between. Germline-derived CDR1 and CDR2 are WNHNN and SYGVQD (reference sequence).

The chain joins TRBV19 to TRBJ2-1, with TRBD2 matching 11 bases. V dropped 1 base and J dropped 3; count of bases not matched to a gene: 8. This CDR3 comprises 18 residues. The germline V gene has CDR1 LNHDA and CDR2 SQIVND (reference sequence). CDR3 sequence: CASSIVPASGRRYNEQFF. In DNA form, the CDR3 reads TGTGCCAGTAGTATAGTGCCGGCTAGCGGGAGGCGCTACAATGAGCAGTTCTTC.

The chain has TRBV6-5 and TRBJ1-2; tentative D call: TRBD1 (5 bases). This CDR3 contains 15 residues. The ends were cut back, 5 bases at V and 3 bases at J, with 16 bases in the middle. Germline values: CDR1 MNHEY, CDR2 SVGAGI. Written as DNA, the CDR3 is TGTGCCAGCAGTCGGTGGACAACCTGGGACTATGGCTACACCTTC. Amino acid sequence: CASSRWTTWDYGYTF.

The chain joins TRBV5-4 to TRBJ2-3; no firm D call. V was trimmed by 4 bases and J by 5 bases, leaving 11 bases between them. Germline values: CDR1 SGHNT, CDR2 YYREEE (reference sequence). The CDR3 loop spans 13 amino acids. CDR3 sequence (DNA): TGTGCCAGCAGCCAACCCCCGGGAGATACGCAGTATTTT. Its translation is CASSQPPGDTQYF.

The CDR3 spells CASSTGLRFETQYF. DNA for the CDR3: TGTGCCAGCAGCACGGGACTCCGTTTTGAGACCCAGTACTTC. The genes are TRBV11-2 and TRBJ2-5; a possible D gene is TRBD2 (6 bases). V gave up 5 bases and J gave up 5 bases, with 15 bases separating them. Germline CDR1 is SGHAT and CDR2 is FQNNGV. The CDR3 is made up of 14 amino acids. Looking up the rest from reference TRBV11-2 and TRBJ2-5 gives the full variable domain: EAGVAQSPRYKIIEKRQSVAFWCNPISGHATLYWYQQILGQGPKLLIQFQNNGVVDDSQLPKDRFSAERLKGVDSTLKIQPAKLEDSAVYLCASSTGLRFETQYFGPGTRLLVL.